The subject of this entry is one TCR beta chain. The antigen remains undetermined. The data were taken from a study of CD8 T cells in ankylosing spondylitis. General observations from the study: Apparently characteristic of ankylosing spondylitis blood was a TCR beta motif (eight highly homologous variants).

Trimming cost V 2 bases and J 3 bases; bases outside gene matches: 4. Germline CDR1 MGHRA, CDR2 YSYEKL. CDR3 length: 15 residues. TCRdb re-derived calls from the 5' RACE reads in MiXCR, one entry per CDR3 protein. The top ten hold roughly 1% of the sample, which has hundreds of thousands of distinct CDR3 sequences, roughly a quarter seen once. The origin of this receptor is a male donor with ankylosing spondylitis. This chain joins TRBV4-1 and TRBJ2-7; 10 bases fit TRBD1. Sequencing was done on a sample of blood, either unsorted or a sorted T cell fraction (not recorded which). The CDR3 DNA is TGCGCCAGCAGCCAAACCGGACAGGGGGACTACGAGCAGTACGTC. This encodes CASSQTGQGDYEQYV.